The clone carrying this T cell receptor beta chain was recorded once. Per the original data handling: Estimation of nucleated cell counts relied on the amplification of reference gene primers. Here immunoSEQ multiplex PCR was the method, and the copy in TCRdb shows in-frame clones only, minus some. From that table come the V and J calls and clone size; the DNA was used to work out D and trimming. The repertoire holds 220,000 or so clones, with about four fifths as singletons. Trimming removed 0 bases from V and 1 base from J, with 8 bases in between. The CDR3 covers 14 residues. Per germline, CDR1 SGDLS and CDR2 YYNGEE. This entry comes from a study of blood T cell repertoires in COVID-19. Looking at the study overall: From T cells, B-cell-depleted T cells, or PBMCs came the material, which was cDNA or gDNA.

The V gene is TRBV9, the J gene TRBJ2-7, with D hard to call. The clonotype was recovered from a woman older than 75 with acute or convalescent COVID-19. Material: peripheral blood. The CDR3 sequence is CASSVAGASYEQYF. In DNA form, the CDR3 reads TGTGCCAGCAGCGTAGCTGGAGCGTCCTACGAGCAGTACTTC.